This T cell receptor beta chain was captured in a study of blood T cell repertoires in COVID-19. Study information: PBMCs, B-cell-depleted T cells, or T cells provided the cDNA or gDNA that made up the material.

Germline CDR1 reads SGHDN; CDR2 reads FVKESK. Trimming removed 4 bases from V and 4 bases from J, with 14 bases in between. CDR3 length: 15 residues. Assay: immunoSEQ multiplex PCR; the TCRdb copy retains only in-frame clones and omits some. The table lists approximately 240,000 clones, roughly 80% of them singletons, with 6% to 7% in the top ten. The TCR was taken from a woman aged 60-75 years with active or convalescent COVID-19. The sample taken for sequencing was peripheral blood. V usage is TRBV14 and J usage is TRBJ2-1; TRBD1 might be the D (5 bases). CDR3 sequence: CASSRRTGQYNEQFF. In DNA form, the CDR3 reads TGTGCCAGCAGCCGAAGAACAGGCCAATACAATGAGCAGTTCTTC.